This is a list of T cell receptor beta chains from one sample in a study of CXCR3-negative and CXCR3-positive naive CD8 T cells. TCRdb reanalyzed the 5' RACE reads, giving one entry per CDR3 protein sequence and no DNA. This sample's clone table lists 46,000 or so distinct CDR3 sequences. The sequenced material came from naive CXCR3- CD8+ T cells from blood. Receptors originate from a human donor in good health. Some clones in this sample may be carry-over from other donors' samples. The CDR3 runs from the conserved cysteine through the conserved F or W. The size of a clone is reported for some rows only, either as once, few or many, or as a class for expanded clones.

size: NA
J: TRBJ2-1
V: TRBV28
CDR3: CASSSKEASSYNEQFF

size: NA
J: TRBJ2-1
V: TRBV5-1
CDR3: CASSDASGANEQFF

size: NA
J: TRBJ2-1
V: TRBV20-1
CDR3: CSALTPGLAGGASYNEQFF

size: NA
J: TRBJ1-1
V: TRBV5-5
CDR3: CASLSIGDTEAFF

size: NA
J: TRBJ2-1
V: TRBV2
CDR3: CASSEPDRGRLPNEQFF

size: medium-sized
J: TRBJ2-1
V: TRBV6-4
CDR3: CASSPSGGSTDEQFF

size: NA
J: TRBJ2-3
V: TRBV28
CDR3: CASRKDRPTDTQYF

size: NA
J: TRBJ2-7
V: TRBV5-4
CDR3: CASSLTPTYEQYF

size: NA
J: TRBJ2-3
V: TRBV6-2/TRBV6-3
CDR3: CASSASLTDTQYF

size: NA
J: TRBJ2-7
V: TRBV5-6
CDR3: CASSLVLALHEQYF

size: NA
J: TRBJ2-2
V: TRBV29-1
CDR3: CSVEGLEGGGELFF

size: NA
J: TRBJ1-4
V: TRBV7-2
CDR3: CASSLAPGLSEKLFF

size: NA
J: TRBJ2-7
V: TRBV14
CDR3: CASSLQGLGSYEQYF

size: NA
J: TRBJ2-2
V: TRBV7-8
CDR3: CASSLSGTQPGELFF

size: NA
J: TRBJ2-5
V: TRBV29-1
CDR3: CSVEMQGQETQYF

size: NA
J: TRBJ2-3
V: TRBV29-1
CDR3: CSVPGNTDTQYF

size: NA
J: TRBJ2-6
V: TRBV12-3/TRBV12-4
CDR3: CASSFEATTISGANVLTF

size: NA
J: TRBJ1-1
V: TRBV12-3/TRBV12-4
CDR3: CASSPPTGENTEAFF

size: NA
J: TRBJ2-5
V: TRBV5-5
CDR3: CASSLAGPAVGETQYF

size: NA
J: TRBJ2-1
V: TRBV7-9
CDR3: CANRREAGNEQFF

size: NA
J: TRBJ2-3
V: TRBV12-3/TRBV12-4
CDR3: CASRRAGVTDTQYF